This TCR beta chain emerged from a study of T cells after yellow fever vaccination. This CDR3 spans 17 amino acids. V was cut by 8 bases and J by 6 bases, with 26 bases left in between. From germline, CDR1 is MNHEY and CDR2 SVGEGT. This clonotype was found a few times. TCRdb recomputed calls from the 5' RACE reads with MiXCR, one row per CDR3 protein. The sample includes 150,000 to 200,000 distinct CDR3 sequences, about 7% seen only once; the top ten take 2.5% to 3%. The input for sequencing was CD4+ T cells sorted from PBMCs, taken about 5 days after the first yellow fever vaccination. The chain employs TRBV6-2 or TRBV6-3 and TRBJ2-1; D is unresolved. The sequence was collected from a man in his late teens or twenties who received the YFV17D yellow fever vaccine. CDR3 region: CASGVWTGPRFGNEQFF. CDR3 DNA sequence: TGTGCCAGCGGGGTATGGACCGGGCCCCGATTCGGCAATGAGCAGTTCTTC.